The 31 T cell receptor beta chains given below trace back to one sample, sequenced in a study of OX40 agonist ivuxolimab in advanced cancers. Sequenced by immunoSEQ multiplex PCR; TCRdb stores in-frame clones only, minus some. Found here are about 99,000 clones, approximately 93% of them singletons; the top ten hold around 0.17%. Specimen: CD4+ or CD8+ T cells sorted from blood, collected in a trial of the OX40 agonist ivuxolimab. Receptors were obtained from an adult with an advanced solid tumor such as melanoma, head and neck, liver or kidney cancer.

This sequence joins TRBV7-8 and TRBJ2-5; D not certain. TRBJ2-7 matches the DNA end more closely, so the J call is doubtful. Per the germline V gene, CDR1 is SGHVS and CDR2 is FQNEAQ. The CDR3 contains 14 residues. CDR3 sequence reads: CASSLAVGTYEQYF. In DNA form, the CDR3 reads TGTGCCAGCAGCTTAGCGGTGGGAACCTACGAGCAGTACTTC.

The V and J genes are TRBV5-6 and TRBJ2-5, with D perhaps matching TRBD1 or TRBD2 (5 bases each). Germline loops: CDR1 SGHDT, CDR2 YYEEEE. This CDR3 is built from 13 residues. V was cut by 5 bases and J by 9 bases, with 17 bases left in between. In DNA, the CDR3 is TGTGCCAGCAGTGACCAGCGGCTAGGGGCCCAGTACTTC. Translated, it gives CASSDQRLGAQYF.

The chain couples TRBV19 to TRBJ1-5; no clear D. V dropped 5 bases and J dropped 3 bases, with 11 bases sitting between them. The CDR3 runs 14 residues. Germline V gene sequence: CDR1 LNHDA, CDR2 SQIVND (reference sequence). CDR3 coding DNA: TGTGCCAGTAGTGGGTGGCAGCTCAATCAGCCCCAGCATTTT. Residues: CASSGWQLNQPQHF.

The CDR3 coding sequence is TGTGCCAGCAGCGCAACGGACGTGAAAGAGACCCAGTACTTC. Its translation is CASSATDVKETQYF. The chain uses TRBV7-3 and TRBJ2-5; D ambiguous. The CDR3 contains 14 residues. Germline V gives CDR1 SGHTA, CDR2 FQGTGA. The germline V and J ends were trimmed by 5 bases and 3 bases, with 13 bases remaining between them.

The chain employs TRBV5-1 and TRBJ2-7, with D perhaps matching TRBD1 (5 bases). Trimming removed 2 bases from V and 4 bases from J, with 13 bases in between. The length of the CDR3 is 14 residues. Looked up from germline, CDR1 is SGHRS and CDR2 is YFSETQ. In DNA form, the CDR3 reads TGCGCCAGCAGCTTATCCGTGGGGCCTTACGAGCAGTACTTC. Protein: CASSLSVGPYEQYF.

The rearrangement links TRBV18 to TRBJ2-1; D ambiguous. Trimming removed 4 bases from V and 6 bases from J, with 7 bases in between. The CDR3 length is 12 residues. Germline CDR1 KGHSH, CDR2 LQKENI. The CDR3: CASSQLGNEQFF. In DNA form, the CDR3 reads TGTGCCAGCTCACAACTTGGCAATGAGCAGTTCTTC.

This clone was seen just once. The V call is TRBV5-5, the J call TRBJ1-5, with D unresolved. V lost 5 bases to trimming and J lost 4 bases, with 10 bases between them. This CDR3 is built from 13 residues. CDR1 and CDR2 from the germline V gene are SGHKS and YYEKEE (reference sequence). The DNA for the CDR3 is TGTGCCAGCAGTCCTTGGGTTAATCAGCCCCAGCATTTT. Translated: CASSPWVNQPQHF.

This chain connects TRBV5-1 to TRBJ1-3; 7 bases agree with TRBD1. Germline CDR1 and CDR2: SGHRS and YFSETQ. This CDR3 is built from 15 residues. V was pared by 3 bases and J by 0 bases, with 3 bases of the junction left unmatched. As DNA, the CDR3 is TGCGCCAGCAGCTCAGGGGGTACCTCTGGAAACACCATATATTTT. It specifies CASSSGGTSGNTIYF.

This clone was counted only a few times. The chain employs TRBV5-1 and TRBJ1-5; D gene uncertain. The V gene lost 10 bases and the J gene lost 3 bases, with 20 bases spanning the gap. This CDR3 has 15 amino acids. Germline V CDR1 and CDR2: SGHRS, YFSETQ. The CDR3 coding sequence is TGCGCCTCAGCATCTCGTCCAGGCCTCAATCAGCCCCAGCATTTT. Its protein is CASASRPGLNQPQHF. Full variable domain (missing parts from reference TRBV5-1 and TRBJ1-5): KAGVTQTPRYLIKTRGQQVTLSCSPISGHRSVSWYQQTPGQGLQFLFEYFSETQRNKGNFPGRFSGRQFSNSRSEMNVSTLELGDSALYLCASASRPGLNQPQHFGDGTRLSIL.

The rearrangement uses TRBV5-1 and TRBJ1-5; D unclear. Germline V gives CDR1 SGHRS, CDR2 YFSETQ. Trimming removed 0 bases from V and 6 bases from J, with 10 bases in between. CDR3 size: 14 residues. The DNA of the CDR3 is TGCGCCAGCAGCTTGGGTACCCTCGGTCAGCCCCAGCATTTT. Translation: CASSLGTLGQPQHF.

The table lists this clone with a few counts. V gene TRBV5-1 combines with J gene TRBJ2-7, with 16 bases identical to TRBD2. The germline gives CDR1 SGHRS, CDR2 YFSETQ. The length of the CDR3 is 19 residues. V trimming: 5 bases; J trimming: 3 bases; junction bases outside the gene matches: 14. CDR3 loop: CASRRYPGTSGGALYEQYF. The CDR3 coding sequence is TGCGCCAGCAGACGATACCCCGGGACTAGCGGGGGGGCCCTCTACGAGCAGTACTTC.

This clone was detected only once. The V and J genes are TRBV30 and TRBJ2-5; 8 bases agree with TRBD2. The CDR3 has 13 residues. The V gene end was trimmed by 1 base and the J gene end by 5 bases; junction bases not matched to a gene: 3. Germline V gene lookup returns CDR1 GTSNPN and CDR2 SVGIG (reference sequence). CDR3 sequence reads: CAWSGGGRETQYF. The CDR3 coding sequence is TGTGCCTGGAGTGGCGGGGGGAGGGAGACCCAGTACTTC.

V usage is TRBV19 and J usage is TRBJ2-1, with 7 bases aligning to TRBD2. J lost 0 bases, V lost 3 bases, and 5 bases had no gene match. This CDR3 is 16 amino acids long. CDR1 is LNHDA and CDR2 is SQIVND in the germline V gene (reference sequence). The CDR3 region has the DNA TGTGCCAGTAGTATTCCCCCTAGCGGCTCCTACAATGAGCAGTTCTTC. Translation: CASSIPPSGSYNEQFF.

This clone was observed a single time. The chain recombines TRBV4-3 with TRBJ2-6; the D is unclear. Germline V CDR1 and CDR2: LGHNA, YSLEER. This CDR3 comprises 17 residues. V was pared by 0 bases and J by 1 base, with 10 bases between. CDR3 sequence (DNA): TGCGCCAGCAGCCAAGACCAATTCAGGTCTGGGGCCAACGTCCTGACTTTC. This codes for CASSQDQFRSGANVLTF.

V and J are TRBV2 and TRBJ1-1; 8 bases line up with TRBD1. The CDR3 is made up of 14 amino acids. Losses at the gene ends were 6 bases for V and 5 bases for J; bases not matched to a gene: 8. Germline assignment: CDR1 SNHLY and CDR2 FYNNEI. The CDR3 bases are TGTGCCAGCAGCACAGGGGGAAAGGGGACTGAAGCTTTCTTT. Translation gives CASSTGGKGTEAFF.

V gene TRBV4-3 combines with J gene TRBJ1-2; 11 bases line up with TRBD1. The ends lost 1 base at V and 5 bases at J; junction bases unmatched: 9. The CDR3 is 17 residues long. The germline gives CDR1 LGHNA, CDR2 YSLEER. The CDR3 protein is CASSQATPGTGGYGYTF. The CDR3 DNA sequence: TGCGCCAGCAGCCAAGCTACCCCCGGGACAGGGGGGTATGGCTACACCTTC.

This clone occurred once. V gene TRBV7-2 combines with J gene TRBJ2-1, with D unclear. V lost 1 base, J lost 5 bases, and 6 bases lay in between. Germline V gene sequence: CDR1 SGHTA, CDR2 FQGNSA. The CDR3 covers 13 residues. The CDR3 loop is CASSLDGHNEQFF. The CDR3 nucleotides are TGTGCCAGCAGCTTAGATGGACACAATGAGCAGTTCTTC.

CDR3 sequence: CASSDSGTDTYGYTF. CDR3 nucleotide sequence: TGTGCCAGCAGTGATTCCGGGACAGACACCTATGGCTACACCTTC. The rearrangement uses TRBV6-4 and TRBJ1-2, with 7 bases fitting TRBD1. V shed 3 bases and J 4 bases; nucleotides not matched to a gene: 8. Germline V gene data show CDR1 as MRHNA and CDR2 as SNTAGT. The CDR3 sequence is 15 residues long.

J is TRBJ2-1 and V is TRBV28, with a possible D match to TRBD1 (7 bases). Germline-derived CDR1 and CDR2 are MDHEN and SYDVKM. V was shortened by 1 base and J by 10 bases, with 17 bases between the two germline ends. CDR3 length: 15 amino acids. In DNA, the CDR3 is TGTGCCAGCAGTTTATTGGGGGGATTACAGGGGGAGCAGTTCTTC. This translates into CASSLLGGLQGEQFF.

The rearrangement links TRBV2 to TRBJ2-7; the match to TRBD1 covers 7 bases. V lost 2 bases, J lost 3 bases, and 13 bases stayed unmatched. Germline V gene sequence: CDR1 SNHLY, CDR2 FYNNEI. CDR3 length: 17 residues. The CDR3 nucleotides read TGTGCCAGCAGTGAATTGGTGATGACAGGGAGACTCTACGAGCAGTACTTC. This codes for CASSELVMTGRLYEQYF.

The chain links TRBV15 to TRBJ2-2; 7 bases agree with TRBD1. V shed 4 bases, J shed 0 bases, and the junction held 2 bases outside the gene matches. The CDR3 sequence is 15 residues long. Germline CDR1 reads LNHNV; CDR2 reads YYDKDF (reference sequence). CDR3 DNA sequence: TGTGCCACCAGCAACAGGGGATCGAACACCGGGGAGCTGTTTTTT. Amino acid sequence: CATSNRGSNTGELFF.

The chain carries TRBV7-2 and TRBJ2-7; D might be TRBD2 (5 bases). The CDR3 has 12 residues. V lost 5 bases and J lost 5, with 10 bases in between. CDR1 is SGHTA, CDR2 FQGNSA, per germline. The CDR3 nucleotides read TGTGCCAGCAGCGGAGGAACCCACGAGCAGTACTTC. It yields the protein CASSGGTHEQYF. Full variable domain (outside the CDR3, taken from reference TRBV7-2 and TRBJ2-7): GAGVSQSPSNKVTEKGKDVELRCDPISGHTALYWYRQSLGQGLEFLIYFQGNSAPDKSGLPSDRFSAERTGGSVSTLTIQRTQQEDSAVYLCASSGGTHEQYFGPGTRLTVT.

The V gene is TRBV15, the J gene TRBJ1-2; D is perhaps TRBD1 (6 bases). Looked up from germline, CDR1 is LNHNV and CDR2 is YYDKDF (reference sequence). The CDR3 covers 17 residues. V lost 0 bases, J lost 0 bases, and 14 bases lay in between. Written as DNA, the CDR3 is TGTGCCACCAGCAGAGATAGGGGGACACCAACTAACTATGGCTACACCTTC. Translating gives CATSRDRGTPTNYGYTF.

This chain connects TRBV18 to TRBJ2-6; 8 bases match TRBD2. Germline lookup yields CDR1 KGHSH and CDR2 LQKENI. This CDR3 is 20 amino acids long. Trimming took 5 bases from V and 0 from J; bases not matched to a gene: 15. Written as DNA, the CDR3 is TGTGCCAGCTCATCACAACAATTCGGGGGGGAAAGCTCTGGGGCCAACGTCCTGACTTTC. As protein: CASSSQQFGGESSGANVLTF.

The gene calls are TRBV30 and TRBJ1-2; no firm D call. The CDR3 is 13 residues long. Between the trimmed V and J ends, which lost 3 bases and 2 bases, there was a span of 10 bases. Germline V gene sequence: CDR1 GTSNPN, CDR2 SVGIG (reference sequence). In nucleotides, the CDR3 is TGTGCCTGGAGCCTAGCCGGGAACTATGGCTACACCTTC. Translating gives CAWSLAGNYGYTF.

The V call is TRBV4-2, the J call TRBJ2-7; TRBD2 might be the D (5 bases). The V gene's germline CDR1 is LGHNA and CDR2 YNFKEQ. The V and J ends lost 0 bases and 6 bases respectively, with 18 bases between them. This CDR3 has 16 residues. CDR3 coding DNA: TGTGCCAGCAGCCAAGATTTGGTTAGCGCAGGTTTCGAGCAGTACTTC. Translating it yields CASSQDLVSAGFEQYF.

A single count supports this clone. The chain joins TRBV6-6 to TRBJ2-3; D is possibly TRBD2 (7 bases). The CDR3 loop spans 15 amino acids. V lost 7 bases to trimming and J lost 4 bases, with 18 bases between them. CDR1 and CDR2 from the germline V gene are MNHNY and SVGAGI (reference sequence). For the CDR3, the DNA is TGTGCCAGCACCTTAGGGGGGGTACCCCCAGATACGCAGTATTTT. Protein sequence: CASTLGGVPPDTQYF.

This chain connects TRBV4-1 to TRBJ1-2; D is ambiguous. V lost 2 bases and J lost 3, with 7 bases in between. Per the germline V gene, CDR1 is MGHRA and CDR2 is YSYEKL. This CDR3 comprises 13 residues. The CDR3, as DNA: TGCGCCAGCAGCCAACGGGAATACTATGGCTACACCTTC. This gives the protein CASSQREYYGYTF.

The gene calls are TRBV27 and TRBJ2-5; D gene unclear. With 2 bases removed from V and 1 base from J, the gap between germline ends came to 2 bases. The CDR3 sequence is 12 residues long. In germline, CDR1 is MNHEY, CDR2 SMNVEV (reference sequence). CDR3 nucleotide sequence: TGTGCCAGCAGTTTAGTCCAAGAGACCCAGTACTTC. As protein: CASSLVQETQYF.

This clone was recorded only once. This chain connects TRBV13 to TRBJ2-2; 15 bases are shared with TRBD2. The V gene's germline CDR1 is PRHDT and CDR2 FYEKMQ (reference sequence). J was trimmed by 1 base and V by 9 bases; bases with no gene match: 12. The CDR3 is 19 residues long. CDR3 sequence reads: CASAPGLAGGPRNTGELFF. The CDR3 DNA is TGTGCCAGTGCGCCGGGACTAGCGGGAGGACCACGGAACACCGGGGAGCTGTTTTTT.

The chain uses TRBV6-5 and TRBJ1-1; tentative D call: TRBD1 (5 bases). The germline gives CDR1 MNHEY, CDR2 SVGAGI. This CDR3 spans 14 amino acids. Deletions cut 0 bases from V and 7 bases from J, with 12 bases between. CDR3 protein: CASSYSERQGEAFF. The CDR3 coding sequence is TGTGCCAGCAGTTACTCGGAGAGGCAGGGTGAAGCTTTCTTT.